These T cell receptor beta chains were read from a single sample in a study of shared clonotypes between healthy human individuals. Assay used: immunoSEQ multiplex PCR; TCRdb lists only in-frame clones, some missing. Of more than 200,000 clones listed, about 65% are singletons. The sample comprised memory CD4+ T cells sorted from blood. The receptors were sampled from a man in his thirties or forties in good health. Each CDR3 is given with its conserved first and last residue. Each record gives: CDR3 protein, CDR3 DNA, V gene, D gene, J gene, clone size. D genes are given only for firm matches. The size field is filled for only some rows; it gives once, few, many or a size class.

CDR3: CSVVLGETQYF; DNA: TGCAGCGTTGTTTTGGGAGAGACCCAGTACTTC; V: TRBV29-1; D: .; J: TRBJ2-5; size: once
CDR3: CASSYTGQGAGEQYF; DNA: TGTGCCAGCAGTTACACAGGACAGGGGGCCGGCGAGCAGTACTTC; V: TRBV6-6; D: TRBD1; J: TRBJ2-7; size: many
CDR3: CATNPRPNSYNEQFF; DNA: TGTGCCACCAACCCTAGACCGAACTCCTACAATGAGCAGTTCTTC; V: TRBV15; D: .; J: TRBJ2-1; size: .
CDR3: CSVGRTSAGELFF; DNA: TGCAGCGTTGGTAGGACATCGGCCGGGGAGCTGTTTTTT; V: TRBV29-1; D: .; J: TRBJ2-2; size: once
CDR3: CASSKGGSSYNEQFF; DNA: TGTGCCAGCAGTAAAGGCGGGAGCTCCTACAATGAGCAGTTCTTC; V: TRBV2; D: TRBD2; J: TRBJ2-1; size: .
CDR3: CASSANRGRETQYF; DNA: TGTGCCAGCAGCGCCAACAGGGGGCGAGAGACCCAGTACTTC; V: TRBV7-2; D: TRBD1; J: TRBJ2-5; size: few
CDR3: CASKKAQSSYEQYF; DNA: TGTGCCAGCAAAAAAGCCCAGAGCTCCTACGAGCAGTACTTC; V: TRBV7-9; D: .; J: TRBJ2-7; size: .
CDR3: CSGTPSGLYNEQFF; DNA: TGCAGCGGGACTCCTAGCGGGCTTTACAATGAGCAGTTCTTC; V: TRBV29-1; D: TRBD2; J: TRBJ2-1; size: many
CDR3: CATGREGFATNEKLFF; DNA: TGTGCCACCGGCAGGGAAGGGTTTGCAACTAATGAAAAACTGTTTTTT; V: TRBV28; D: .; J: TRBJ1-4; size: .
CDR3: CASSPGRGYTF; DNA: TGTGCCAGCAGCCCAGGGAGGGGCTACACCTTC; V: TRBV11-2; D: .; J: TRBJ1-2; size: .
CDR3: CASMVARAYEQYF; DNA: TGCGCCAGCATGGTGGCCAGGGCCTACGAGCAGTACTTC; V: TRBV10-2; D: .; J: TRBJ2-7; size: .
CDR3: CATSRGTNPQHF; DNA: TGTGCCACCAGCAGAGGAACGAACCCCCAGCATTTT; V: TRBV15; D: .; J: TRBJ1-5; size: .
CDR3: CASSPELRGVGTDTQYF; DNA: TGCGCCAGCAGCCCCGAGTTAAGAGGGGTTGGTACAGATACGCAGTATTTT; V: TRBV5-1; D: .; J: TRBJ2-3; size: .
CDR3: CSIRGAGGIGEQYF; DNA: TGCAGCATTCGAGGGGCAGGGGGCATTGGAGAGCAGTACTTC; V: TRBV29-1; D: TRBD1; J: TRBJ2-7; size: .
CDR3: CASRAGTTNTGELFF; DNA: TGTGCCAGTAGGGCCGGGACAACGAACACCGGGGAGCTGTTTTTT; V: TRBV2; D: .; J: TRBJ2-2; size: .
CDR3: CASSRQGVNTGELFF; DNA: TGTGCCAGCAGTCGACAGGGTGTGAACACCGGGGAGCTGTTTTTT; V: TRBV6-5; D: TRBD1; J: TRBJ2-2; size: .
CDR3: CASSLIPTGGSAYEQYF; DNA: TGTGCCAGCAGCTTGATTCCTACAGGGGGGTCAGCCTACGAGCAGTACTTC; V: TRBV5-4; D: TRBD1; J: TRBJ2-7; size: .
CDR3: CASSYNVGTEAFF; DNA: TGTGCCAGCAGTTATAATGTGGGCACTGAAGCTTTCTTT; V: TRBV6-1; D: .; J: TRBJ1-1; size: .
CDR3: CASTNRPGNTIYF; DNA: TGTGCCAGCACCAACCGGCCTGGAAACACCATATATTTT; V: TRBV6-1; D: .; J: TRBJ1-3; size: .
CDR3: CASSLGSRQGAMQYF; DNA: TGTGCCAGCAGCTTAGGTTCGCGACAGGGGGCGATGCAGTACTTC; V: TRBV7-2; D: TRBD1; J: TRBJ2-7; size: once
CDR3: CASSSQPRGNNEQFF; DNA: TGTGCCAGCAGCTCCCAGCCACGGGGCAACAATGAGCAGTTCTTC; V: TRBV7-3; D: .; J: TRBJ2-1; size: few
CDR3: CASSLEGSSYNEQFF; DNA: TGTGCCAGCAGCTTAGAGGGAAGCTCCTACAATGAGCAGTTCTTC; V: TRBV11-2; D: .; J: TRBJ2-1; size: .
CDR3: CASSLEGRYYEKLFF; DNA: TGTGCCAGCAGCTTGGAGGGGAGGTATTATGAAAAACTGTTTTTT; V: TRBV5-6; D: .; J: TRBJ1-4; size: .
CDR3: CASSRGTALGKETQYF; DNA: TGTGCCAGCAGCCGCGGCACAGCCCTGGGGAAGGAGACCCAGTACTTC; V: TRBV11-2; D: .; J: TRBJ2-5; size: once
CDR3: CASSSIHRDRSYGYTF; DNA: TGTGCCAGCAGTTCAATTCACCGGGACAGGAGCTATGGCTACACCTTC; V: TRBV27; D: TRBD1; J: TRBJ1-2; size: .
CDR3: CASSVVGGADTQYF; DNA: TGTGCCAGCAGCGTAGTGGGGGGGGCAGATACGCAGTATTTT; V: TRBV9; D: TRBD2; J: TRBJ2-3; size: few
CDR3: CASSTDGGVSTDTQYF; DNA: TGTGCCAGCTCTACTGACGGCGGGGTCAGCACAGATACGCAGTATTTT; V: TRBV11-3; D: .; J: TRBJ2-3; size: .
CDR3: CASSLSGFRELFF; DNA: TGCGCCAGCAGCTTGAGCGGGTTCAGGGAGCTGTTTTTT; V: TRBV5-1; D: .; J: TRBJ2-2; size: .
CDR3: CASLTGTSAGELFF; DNA: TGTGCCAGCTTAACCGGGACGAGCGCCGGGGAGCTGTTTTTT; V: TRBV18; D: .; J: TRBJ2-2; size: once
CDR3: CASSSGLGSVGYEQYF; DNA: TGTGCCAGCAGCTCCGGTTTGGGGTCGGTAGGATACGAGCAGTACTTC; V: TRBV5-4; D: .; J: TRBJ2-7; size: few
CDR3: CASSLPPGLAGEFLTDTQYF; DNA: TGCGCCAGCAGCTTGCCACCGGGACTAGCGGGAGAGTTTCTCACAGATACGCAGTATTTT; V: TRBV5-1; D: TRBD2; J: TRBJ2-3; size: .
CDR3: CASNPPGGYEQYF; DNA: TGTGCCAGCAATCCTCCAGGGGGCTACGAGCAGTACTTC; V: TRBV28; D: TRBD1; J: TRBJ2-7; size: once
CDR3: CASSLWGQETQYF; DNA: TGTGCCAGCAGTTTATGGGGCCAAGAGACCCAGTACTTC; V: TRBV27; D: .; J: TRBJ2-5; size: few
CDR3: CARGLAGAGANVLTF; DNA: TGTGCCAGAGGACTAGCGGGAGCTGGGGCCAACGTCCTGACTTTC; V: TRBV2; D: TRBD2; J: TRBJ2-6; size: .
CDR3: CASSRDRRNEKLFF; DNA: TGTGCCAGCAGTCGGGACAGACGTAATGAAAAACTGTTTTTT; V: TRBV6-5; D: TRBD1; J: TRBJ1-4; size: .
CDR3: CASSYSQSSYEQYF; DNA: TGTGCCAGCAGTTACTCGCAGTCGTCCTACGAGCAGTACTTC; V: TRBV6-5; D: .; J: TRBJ2-7; size: .
CDR3: CASSVFPGELFF; DNA: TGTGCCAGCAGTGTTTTCCCCGGGGAGCTGTTTTTT; V: TRBV2; D: .; J: TRBJ2-2; size: .
CDR3: CASRDRVVDTQYF; DNA: TGTGCCAGCAGAGACAGGGTGGTGGATACGCAGTATTTT; V: TRBV6-1; D: TRBD1; J: TRBJ2-3; size: .
CDR3: CASRDAGFSSGNTIYF; DNA: TGCGCCAGCAGAGATGCGGGCTTCAGCTCTGGAAACACCATATATTTT; V: TRBV10-2; D: .; J: TRBJ1-3; size: medium-sized
CDR3: CSVRDNHNQPQHF; DNA: TGCAGCGTTAGGGATAACCACAATCAGCCCCAGCATTTT; V: TRBV29-1; D: .; J: TRBJ1-5; size: .
CDR3: CASSLRGQTGEQYF; DNA: TGTGCCAGCAGTTTAAGGGGACAGACAGGCGAGCAGTACTTC; V: TRBV28; D: TRBD1; J: TRBJ2-7; size: .
CDR3: CASSYSSMGGPYEQYF; DNA: TGTGCCAGCAGTTACTCGAGCATGGGGGGCCCCTACGAGCAGTACTTC; V: TRBV6-5; D: .; J: TRBJ2-7; size: once
CDR3: CASSLAPFGDMTSGTYNEQFF; DNA: TGTGCCAGCAGCTTAGCTCCGTTTGGAGACATGACTAGCGGGACGTACAATGAGCAGTTCTTC; V: TRBV7-2; D: TRBD2; J: TRBJ2-1; size: .
CDR3: CASSLGVGSPRTEAFF; DNA: TGTGCCAGCAGCTTAGGAGTTGGCAGCCCCCGCACTGAAGCTTTCTTT; V: TRBV7-2; D: .; J: TRBJ1-1; size: .
CDR3: CASSEGTGSDEQYF; DNA: TGTGCCAGTAGTGAGGGGACAGGGAGCGACGAGCAGTACTTC; V: TRBV19; D: TRBD1; J: TRBJ2-7; size: once
CDR3: CASSTWTGGRETQYF; DNA: TGCGCCAGCAGCACTTGGACAGGGGGCAGGGAGACCCAGTACTTC; V: TRBV4-1; D: TRBD1; J: TRBJ2-5; size: .
CDR3: CASSHRAEQPYEQYF; DNA: TGTGCCAGCAGCCACCGGGCGGAGCAACCCTACGAGCAGTACTTC; V: TRBV7-9; D: .; J: TRBJ2-7; size: .
CDR3: CASSEGVRGGYGYTF; DNA: TGTGCCAGCAGTGAAGGAGTCAGGGGGGGGTATGGCTACACCTTC; V: TRBV2; D: TRBD1; J: TRBJ1-2; size: .
CDR3: CASSTRQDHTGELFF; DNA: TGCGCCAGCAGCACGAGACAAGACCACACCGGGGAGCTGTTTTTT; V: TRBV5-1; D: .; J: TRBJ2-2; size: .
CDR3: CASSQARLAKNIQYF; DNA: TGCGCCAGCAGCCAGGCCCGACTGGCCAAAAACATTCAGTACTTC; V: TRBV4-3; D: .; J: TRBJ2-4; size: .
CDR3: CATSRVKGERVEQFF; DNA: TGTGCCACCAGCAGAGTTAAGGGGGAGAGGGTTGAGCAGTTCTTC; V: TRBV15; D: .; J: TRBJ2-1; size: .
CDR3: CASSARTGSEELFF; DNA: TGTGCCAGCAGCGCCAGGACAGGGTCGGAGGAGCTGTTTTTT; V: TRBV11-1; D: TRBD1; J: TRBJ2-2; size: few